This TCR beta chain appears in the sequencing data of a study of Tregs in tolerant kidney transplant recipients. The protocol was immunoSEQ multiplex PCR, while the TCRdb copy is restricted to in-frame clones and leaves out a portion. This sample has more than 75,000 clones; 90% to 95% occur once, and the top ten carry 0.35% to 0.55%. V was pared by 2 bases and J by 4 bases, with 14 bases between. The CDR3 runs to 15 residues. Per germline, CDR1 MNHNS and CDR2 SASEGT. J is TRBJ1-2 and V is TRBV6-1, with unresolved D. The receptor's source is a human donor who received a combined kidney and bone marrow transplant. The sample was CD4+ T cells from blood, taken before the transplant. The CDR3 coding sequence is TGTGCCAGCAGTGAAAGTGGGCTGTCGCCCTATGGCTACACCTTC. Translation gives CASSESGLSPYGYTF.